The clone carrying this T cell receptor beta chain was seen ten or more times. Total RNA amounting to roughly 450 ng was the source from which TCR beta cDNA was made with a constant-region primer. Slightly modified ARM-PCR with three nested multiplex PCR rounds yielded TCR beta libraries. Use of TRBV1-TRBV30 forward primers with a C-beta reverse primer characterized the first two PCR rounds, which lasted approximately 11 cycles each. TCRdb itself ran the multiplex PCR reads through MiXCR, one entry per CDR3 protein. The table has 300,000 to 400,000 distinct CDR3 sequences, less than 75% seen once. Researchers drew blood RNA from unsorted whole blood and extracted germline DNA as well. The CDR3 loop spans 14 amino acids. Per the germline V gene, CDR1 is MNHEY and CDR2 is SVGAGI. The V end was cut by 6 bases, the J end by 4 bases, with 14 bases between. This specimen belongs to a study of tumor-infiltrating lymphocytes in primary liver carcinoma.

Material: peripheral blood. The chain links TRBV6-5 to TRBJ2-3, with no clear D. The TCR originated in a man aged 40-50 years with primary liver carcinoma and hepatitis B virus infection. CDR3 sequence reads: CASRVAGPSDTQYF. Here the CDR3 DNA reads TGTGCCAGCAGGGTAGCAGGCCCCTCAGATACGCAGTATTTT.